This T cell receptor beta chain came from a study of blood T cell repertoires in COVID-19. Study-wide background: Donors in Cohort 3 who had recovered were those with two negative PCRs, healthcare professional clearance, or resolution of their symptoms. COVID-19 samples, acute and convalescent, were from the United States, Italy and Spain. T cells, B-cell-depleted T cells, or PBMCs provided the cDNA or gDNA that served as material.

Original handling: From reference gene primer amplification, estimates of nucleated cell counts were derived. Here immunoSEQ multiplex PCR was the method, and the copy in TCRdb shows in-frame clones only, minus some. That table is the source of V, J and clone size, and D and trimming were worked out from the DNA. The sample records roughly 200,000 clones, around 87% being singletons. Germline V lookup: CDR1 MNHEY, CDR2 SMNVEV (reference sequence). J lost 1 base, V lost 3 bases, and 3 bases had no gene match. This CDR3 has 15 amino acids. The rearrangement links TRBV27 to TRBJ1-5; TRBD1 agrees at 7 bases. Material: PBMCs or T cells enriched from blood (not recorded which). The sequence came from a middle-aged woman in a cohort exposed to, infected with or recovered from COVID-19 (not recorded which). The CDR3 here is CASSFTGASNQPQHF. The CDR3 region has the DNA TGTGCCAGCAGTTTTACAGGGGCGAGCAATCAGCCCCAGCATTTT.